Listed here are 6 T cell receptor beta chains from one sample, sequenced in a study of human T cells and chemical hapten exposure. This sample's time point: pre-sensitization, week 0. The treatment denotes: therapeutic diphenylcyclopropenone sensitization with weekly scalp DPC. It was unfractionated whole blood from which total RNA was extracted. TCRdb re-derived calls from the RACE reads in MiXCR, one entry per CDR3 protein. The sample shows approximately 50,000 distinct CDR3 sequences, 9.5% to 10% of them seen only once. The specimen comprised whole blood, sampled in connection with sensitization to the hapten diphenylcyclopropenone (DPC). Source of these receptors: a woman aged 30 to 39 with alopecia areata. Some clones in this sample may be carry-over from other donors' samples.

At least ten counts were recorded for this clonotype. The CDR3 here is CASSFNHRMPYEQYF. In nucleotides, the CDR3 is TGTGCCAGCAGTTTTAATCACCGGATGCCCTACGAGCAGTACTTC. The chain employs TRBV12-3 or TRBV12-4 and TRBJ2-7; D call uncertain. CDR3 size: 15 residues. V was pared by 3 bases and J by 2 bases, with 14 bases between.

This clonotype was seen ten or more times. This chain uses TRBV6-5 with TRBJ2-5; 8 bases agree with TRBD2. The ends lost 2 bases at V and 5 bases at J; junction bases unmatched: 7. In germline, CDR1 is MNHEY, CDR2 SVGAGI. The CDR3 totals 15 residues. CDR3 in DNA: TGTGCCAGCAGTTACGGAGCGGGGGTAGGGGAGACCCAGTACTTC. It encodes CASSYGAGVGETQYF.

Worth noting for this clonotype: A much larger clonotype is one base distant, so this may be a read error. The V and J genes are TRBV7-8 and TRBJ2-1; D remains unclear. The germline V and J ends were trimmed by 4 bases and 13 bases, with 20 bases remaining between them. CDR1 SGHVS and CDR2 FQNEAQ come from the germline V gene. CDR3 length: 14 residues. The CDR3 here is CASSYSRCSRVQFF. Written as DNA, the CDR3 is TGTGCCAGCAGCTATTCTAGGTGTTCTAGAGTCCAGTTCTTC. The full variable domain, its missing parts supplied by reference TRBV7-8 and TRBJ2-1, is GAGVSQSPRYKVAKRGQDVALRCDPISGHVSLFWYQQALGQGPEFLTYFQNEAQLDKSGLPSDRFFAERPEGSVSTLKIQRTQQEDSAVYLCASSYSRCSRVQFFGPGTRLTVL.

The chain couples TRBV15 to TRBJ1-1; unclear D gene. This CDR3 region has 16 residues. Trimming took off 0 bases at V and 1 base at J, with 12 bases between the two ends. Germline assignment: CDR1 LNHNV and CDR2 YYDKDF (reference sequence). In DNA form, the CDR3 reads TGTGCCACCAGCAGAGATTTGGGGAATCGGAACACTGAAGCTTTCTTT. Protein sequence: CATSRDLGNRNTEAFF.

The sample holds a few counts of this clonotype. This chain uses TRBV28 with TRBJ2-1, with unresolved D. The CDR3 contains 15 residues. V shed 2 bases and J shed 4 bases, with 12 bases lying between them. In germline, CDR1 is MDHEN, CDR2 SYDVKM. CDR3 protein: CASSLRYLNYNEQFF. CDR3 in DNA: TGTGCCAGCAGTTTACGATACCTCAATTACAATGAGCAGTTCTTC.

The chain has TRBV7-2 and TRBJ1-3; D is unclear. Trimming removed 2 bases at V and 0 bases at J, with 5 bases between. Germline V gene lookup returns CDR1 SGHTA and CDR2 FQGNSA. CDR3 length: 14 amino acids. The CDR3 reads CASSLTLSGNTIYF. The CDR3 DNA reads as TGTGCCAGCAGCTTAACCCTCTCTGGAAACACCATATATTTT.